This TCR beta chain appears in the sequencing data of a study of blood T cell repertoires in COVID-19. TCRdb's copy holds only in-frame clones and misses some; the assay was immunoSEQ multiplex PCR. The sample shows about 52,000 clones, roughly 87% of them seen only once. Germline assignment: CDR1 SGDLS and CDR2 YYNGEE. The CDR3 runs 15 residues. V gave up 0 bases and J gave up 3 bases, with 10 bases separating them. This sequence joins TRBV9 and TRBJ1-5, with a weak D call TRBD1 (5 bases). This TCR was recovered from a human donor in a cohort sampled during active COVID-19. Input material: peripheral blood. CDR3 sequence reads: CASSVGGVLNQPQHF. For the CDR3, the DNA is TGTGCCAGCAGCGTAGGGGGGGTACTCAATCAGCCCCAGCATTTT.